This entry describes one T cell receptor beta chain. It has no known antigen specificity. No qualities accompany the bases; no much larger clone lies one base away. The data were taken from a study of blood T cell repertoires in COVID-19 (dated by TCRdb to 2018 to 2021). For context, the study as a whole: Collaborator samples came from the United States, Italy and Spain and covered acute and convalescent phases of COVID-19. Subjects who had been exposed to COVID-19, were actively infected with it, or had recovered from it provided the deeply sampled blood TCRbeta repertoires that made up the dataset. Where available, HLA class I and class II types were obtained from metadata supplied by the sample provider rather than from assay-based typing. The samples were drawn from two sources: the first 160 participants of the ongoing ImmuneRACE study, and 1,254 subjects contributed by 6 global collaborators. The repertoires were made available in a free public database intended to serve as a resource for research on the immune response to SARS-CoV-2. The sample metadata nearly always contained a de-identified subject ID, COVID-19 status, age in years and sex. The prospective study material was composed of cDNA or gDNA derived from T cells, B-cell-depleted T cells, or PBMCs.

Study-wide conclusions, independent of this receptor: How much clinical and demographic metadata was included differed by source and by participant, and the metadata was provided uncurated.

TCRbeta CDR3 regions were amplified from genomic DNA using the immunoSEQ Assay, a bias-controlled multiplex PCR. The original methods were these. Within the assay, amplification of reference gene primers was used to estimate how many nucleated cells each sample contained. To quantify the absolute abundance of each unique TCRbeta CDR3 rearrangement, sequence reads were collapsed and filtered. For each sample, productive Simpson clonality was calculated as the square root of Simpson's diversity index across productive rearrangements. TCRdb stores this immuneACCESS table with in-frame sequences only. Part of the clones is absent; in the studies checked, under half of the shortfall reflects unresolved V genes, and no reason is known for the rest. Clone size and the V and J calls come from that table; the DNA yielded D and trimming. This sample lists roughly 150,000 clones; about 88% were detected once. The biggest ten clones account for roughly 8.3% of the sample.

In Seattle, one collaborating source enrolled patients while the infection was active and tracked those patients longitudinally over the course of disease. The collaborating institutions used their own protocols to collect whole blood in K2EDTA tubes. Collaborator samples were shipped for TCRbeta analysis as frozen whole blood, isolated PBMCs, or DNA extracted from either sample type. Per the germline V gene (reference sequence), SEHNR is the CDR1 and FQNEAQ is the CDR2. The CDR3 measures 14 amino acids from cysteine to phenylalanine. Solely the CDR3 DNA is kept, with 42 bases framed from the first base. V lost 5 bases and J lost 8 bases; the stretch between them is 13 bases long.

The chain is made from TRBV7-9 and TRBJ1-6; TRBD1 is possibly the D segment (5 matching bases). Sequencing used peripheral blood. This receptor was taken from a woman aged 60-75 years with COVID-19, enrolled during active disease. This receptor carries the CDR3 CASSPTVGDSPLHF. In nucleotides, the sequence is TGTGCCAGCAGCCCGACAGTTGGGGATTCACCCCTCCACTTT.